A selection of T cell receptor beta chains follows, all from one sample in a study of cytomegalovirus exposure and HLA in healthy donors. This table comes from immunoSEQ multiplex PCR, and its TCRdb copy is limited to in-frame clones, with some not included. The data hold roughly 120,000 clones, with about four fifths observed a single time. Sequenced material: PBMCs. The receptors were gathered from a man aged 18-30 years in good health and CMV-seronegative. Both conserved end residues are part of each CDR3. The order of the fields is clone size, D gene, J gene, V gene, CDR3 protein, CDR3 DNA. The D gene is left open where the match is weak. Not every row has a clone size; where given, it reads once, few, many or a size class.

size: .
D: .
J: TRBJ2-1
V: TRBV7-9
CDR3: CASSLPLRLSSYNEQFF
DNA: TGTGCCAGCAGCCTTCCCCTTAGACTGAGCTCCTACAATGAGCAGTTCTTC

size: .
D: TRBD1
J: TRBJ1-2
V: TRBV5-4
CDR3: CASSPPGQGASYGYTF
DNA: TGTGCCAGCAGCCCCCCGGGACAGGGGGCAAGCTATGGCTACACCTTC

size: .
D: .
J: TRBJ2-2
V: TRBV5-6
CDR3: CASSFYSLSTGELFF
DNA: TGTGCCAGCAGCTTCTATAGCTTGAGCACCGGGGAGCTGTTTTTT

size: .
D: .
J: TRBJ2-1
V: TRBV11-2
CDR3: CASSSPIYEQFF
DNA: TGTGCCAGCAGCTCCCCCATTTATGAGCAGTTCTTC

size: .
D: TRBD1
J: TRBJ2-5
V: TRBV12-5
CDR3: CASGLGDSRETQYF
DNA: TGTGCTAGTGGTTTGGGGGACAGCCGAGAGACCCAGTACTTC

size: .
D: TRBD2
J: TRBJ2-1
V: TRBV30
CDR3: CAWNLAGVGNEQFF
DNA: TGTGCCTGGAACCTAGCGGGAGTGGGTAATGAGCAGTTCTTC

size: .
D: TRBD2
J: TRBJ2-7
V: TRBV4-2
CDR3: CASSQAKPGTSGAYEQYF
DNA: TGTGCCAGCAGCCAAGCAAAACCCGGGACTAGCGGGGCCTACGAGCAGTACTTC

size: .
D: TRBD2
J: TRBJ2-1
V: TRBV7-2
CDR3: CASSPLAGSYNEQFF
DNA: TGTGCCAGCAGCCCCTTAGCGGGTTCCTACAATGAGCAGTTCTTC

size: .
D: .
J: TRBJ2-7
V: TRBV4-1
CDR3: CAPNPQNPYEQYF
DNA: TGCGCCCCCAACCCGCAGAATCCCTACGAGCAGTACTTC

size: once
D: .
J: TRBJ2-5
V: TRBV5-4
CDR3: CASSLPGENMEYF
DNA: TGTGCCAGCAGCTTGCCGGGAGAAAATATGGAGTACTTC

size: .
D: TRBD1
J: TRBJ1-4
V: TRBV6-6
CDR3: CASRSGTGLEKLFF
DNA: TGTGCCAGCAGATCCGGGACAGGGCTGGAAAAACTGTTTTTT

size: .
D: .
J: TRBJ1-6
V: TRBV19
CDR3: CASSTRPDSPLHF
DNA: TGTGCCAGTAGTACCCGTCCGGATTCACCCCTCCACTTT

size: .
D: .
J: TRBJ1-5
V: TRBV27
CDR3: CASSLSQGHNQPQHF
DNA: TGTGCCAGCAGTTTATCGCAGGGGCACAATCAGCCCCAGCATTTT

size: few
D: .
J: TRBJ1-5
V: TRBV4-3
CDR3: CASSQARGAPQHF
DNA: TGCGCCAGCAGCCAAGCCCGGGGGGCGCCCCAGCATTTT

size: .
D: TRBD2
J: TRBJ2-5
V: TRBV7-2
CDR3: CASSLGGSQTQYF
DNA: TGTGCCAGCAGCTTGGGAGGGAGTCAGACCCAGTACTTC

size: .
D: TRBD1
J: TRBJ1-4
V: TRBV5-1
CDR3: CASSFRDSFNEKLFF
DNA: TGCGCCAGCAGCTTCCGGGACAGTTTTAATGAAAAACTGTTTTTT

size: .
D: .
J: TRBJ1-2
V: TRBV6-5
CDR3: CASSYSAGGNYGYTF
DNA: TGTGCCAGCAGTTACTCGGCAGGCGGGAACTATGGCTACACCTTC

size: .
D: .
J: TRBJ2-7
V: TRBV23-1
CDR3: CAGEPGYPNYEQYF
DNA: TGCGCCGGGGAACCGGGGTACCCGAACTACGAGCAGTACTTC

size: .
D: TRBD2
J: TRBJ2-7
V: TRBV4-1
CDR3: CASSHSLTSGRAVASYEQYF
DNA: TGCGCCAGCAGCCATTCCCTGACTAGCGGGAGGGCGGTCGCCTCCTACGAGCAGTACTTC

size: .
D: .
J: TRBJ1-6
V: TRBV9
CDR3: CASSLREGNSPLHF
DNA: TGTGCCAGCAGCCTCAGGGAAGGCAATTCACCCCTCCACTTT

size: .
D: .
J: TRBJ2-6
V: TRBV2
CDR3: CASSDQGGSGANVLTF
DNA: TGTGCCAGCAGTGATCAGGGAGGCTCTGGGGCCAACGTCCTGACTTTC

size: .
D: .
J: TRBJ1-4
V: TRBV5-1
CDR3: CASSPGLGSGNEKLFF
DNA: TGCGCCAGCAGCCCGGGTCTTGGCTCTGGAAATGAAAAACTGTTTTTT

size: .
D: .
J: TRBJ1-3
V: TRBV11-2
CDR3: CASRFLTSGNTIYF
DNA: TGTGCCAGCAGGTTTCTGACTTCTGGAAACACCATATATTTT

size: .
D: TRBD2
J: TRBJ2-3
V: TRBV7-3
CDR3: CASSLGLAGDTDTQYF
DNA: TGTGCCAGCAGTCTAGGGCTTGCGGGAGACACAGATACGCAGTATTTT